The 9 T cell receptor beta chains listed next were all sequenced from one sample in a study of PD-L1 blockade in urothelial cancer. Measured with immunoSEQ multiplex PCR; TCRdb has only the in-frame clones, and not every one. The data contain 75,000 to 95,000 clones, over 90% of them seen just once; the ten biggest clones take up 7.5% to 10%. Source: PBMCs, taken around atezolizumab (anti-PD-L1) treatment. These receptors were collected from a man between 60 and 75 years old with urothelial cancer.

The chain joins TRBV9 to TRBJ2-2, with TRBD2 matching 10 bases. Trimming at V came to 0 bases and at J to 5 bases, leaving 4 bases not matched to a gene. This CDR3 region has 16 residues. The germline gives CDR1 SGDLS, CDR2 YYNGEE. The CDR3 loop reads CASSVGLAGGTGELFF. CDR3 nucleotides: TGTGCCAGCAGCGTAGGACTAGCGGGCGGAACCGGGGAGCTGTTTTTT. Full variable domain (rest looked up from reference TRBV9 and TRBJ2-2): DSGVTQTPKHLITATGQRVTLRCSPRSGDLSVYWYQQSLDQGLQFLIQYYNGEERAKGNILERFSAQQFPDLHSELNLSSLELGDSALYFCASSVGLAGGTGELFFGEGSRLTVL.

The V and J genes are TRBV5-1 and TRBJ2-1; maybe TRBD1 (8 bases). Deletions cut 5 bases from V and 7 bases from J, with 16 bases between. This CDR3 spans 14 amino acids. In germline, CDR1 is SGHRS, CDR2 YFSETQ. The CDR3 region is CASSGQGGGNEQFF. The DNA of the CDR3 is TGCGCCAGCAGTGGACAGGGCGGGGGTAATGAGCAGTTCTTC.

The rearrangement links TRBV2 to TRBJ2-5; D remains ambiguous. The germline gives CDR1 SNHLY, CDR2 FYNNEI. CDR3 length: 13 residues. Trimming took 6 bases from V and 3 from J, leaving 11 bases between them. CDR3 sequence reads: CASSVETEETQYF. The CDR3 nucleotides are TGTGCCAGCAGCGTTGAAACAGAAGAGACCCAGTACTTC.

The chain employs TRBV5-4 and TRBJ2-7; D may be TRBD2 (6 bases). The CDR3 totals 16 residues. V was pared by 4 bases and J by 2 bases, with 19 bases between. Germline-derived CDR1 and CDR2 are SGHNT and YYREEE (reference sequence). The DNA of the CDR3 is TGTGCCAGCAGCCCGGATAGCACTAGCTCCCCCTACGAGCAGTACTTC. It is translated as CASSPDSTSSPYEQYF. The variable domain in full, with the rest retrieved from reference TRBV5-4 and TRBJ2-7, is ETGVTQSPTHLIKTRGQQVTLRCSSQSGHNTVSWYQQALGQGPQFIFQYYREEENGRGNFPPRFSGLQFPNYSSELNVNALELDDSALYLCASSPDSTSSPYEQYFGPGTRLTVT.

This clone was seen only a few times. The CDR3 here is CAWSSGTELNEKLFF. CDR3 bases: TGTGCCTGGAGCTCCGGGACAGAACTTAATGAAAAACTGTTTTTT. V usage is TRBV30 and J usage is TRBJ1-4, with 7 bases matching TRBD1. With 3 bases clipped from V and 4 bases from J, the junction kept 8 bases outside the gene matches. The germline V gene has CDR1 GTSNPN and CDR2 SVGIG (reference sequence). The CDR3 has 15 residues.

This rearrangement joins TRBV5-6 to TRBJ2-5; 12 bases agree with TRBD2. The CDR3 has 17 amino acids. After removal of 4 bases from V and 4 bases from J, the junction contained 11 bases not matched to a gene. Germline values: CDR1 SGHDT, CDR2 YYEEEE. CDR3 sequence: CASSIFRASGRGETQYF. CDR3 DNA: TGTGCCAGCAGCATATTCAGGGCTAGCGGGAGGGGAGAGACCCAGTACTTC.

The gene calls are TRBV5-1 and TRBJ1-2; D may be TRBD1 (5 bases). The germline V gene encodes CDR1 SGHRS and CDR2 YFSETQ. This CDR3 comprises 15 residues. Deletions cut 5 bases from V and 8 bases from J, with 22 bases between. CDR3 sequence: CASSRDSLDNGGYTF. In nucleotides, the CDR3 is TGCGCCAGCAGTCGGGACTCCCTGGATAATGGCGGCTACACCTTC. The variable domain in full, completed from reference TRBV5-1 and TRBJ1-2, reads KAGVTQTPRYLIKTRGQQVTLSCSPISGHRSVSWYQQTPGQGLQFLFEYFSETQRNKGNFPGRFSGRQFSNSRSEMNVSTLELGDSALYLCASSRDSLDNGGYTFGSGTRLTVV.

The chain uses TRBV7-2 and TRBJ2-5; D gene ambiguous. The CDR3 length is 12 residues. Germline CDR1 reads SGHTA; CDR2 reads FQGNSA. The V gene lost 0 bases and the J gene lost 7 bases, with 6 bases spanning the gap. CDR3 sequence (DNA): TGTGCCAGCAGCTTAGCTTTATCGACCCAGTACTTC. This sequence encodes CASSLALSTQYF.

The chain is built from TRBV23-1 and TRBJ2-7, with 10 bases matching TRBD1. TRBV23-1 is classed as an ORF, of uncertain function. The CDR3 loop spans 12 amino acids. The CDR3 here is CVAGTGVYEQYF. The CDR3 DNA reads TGCGTAGCCGGGACAGGGGTCTACGAGCAGTACTTC.